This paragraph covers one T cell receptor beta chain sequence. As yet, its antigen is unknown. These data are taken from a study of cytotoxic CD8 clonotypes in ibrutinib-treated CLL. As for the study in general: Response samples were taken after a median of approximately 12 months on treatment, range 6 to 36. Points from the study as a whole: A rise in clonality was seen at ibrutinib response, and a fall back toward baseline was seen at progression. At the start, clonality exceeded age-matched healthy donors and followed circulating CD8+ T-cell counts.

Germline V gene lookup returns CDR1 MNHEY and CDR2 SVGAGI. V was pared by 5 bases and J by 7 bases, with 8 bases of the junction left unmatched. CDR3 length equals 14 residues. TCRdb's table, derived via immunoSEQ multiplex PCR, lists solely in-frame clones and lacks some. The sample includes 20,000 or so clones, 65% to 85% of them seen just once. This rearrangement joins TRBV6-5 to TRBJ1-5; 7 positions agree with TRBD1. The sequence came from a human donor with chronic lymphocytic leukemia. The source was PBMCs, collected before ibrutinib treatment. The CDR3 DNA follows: TGTGCCAGCAGTCGCCTACAGGGGAGACAGCCCCAGCATTTT. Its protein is CASSRLQGRQPQHF.